The clone carrying this T cell receptor beta chain was recorded only once. What it recognizes is unknown. The sample belongs to a study of cytomegalovirus exposure and HLA in healthy donors. Overall study: In a later analysis, the roughly 130 validation repertoires were reported to have used the same platform as the roughly 700 first-cohort repertoires.

The donors belonged to the approximately 120-subject validation cohort, separate from the approximately 670-subject first cohort. Study results and limitations: In vitro, three CMV-associated chains proved specific for CMV antigens. High specificity and sensitivity for cytomegalovirus status were reported for the classifier.

Germline CDR1 SEHNR, CDR2 FQNEAQ (reference sequence). The CDR3 length is 15 residues. The V and J ends lost 5 bases and 5 bases, in that order; junction bases with no gene match: 6. Profiled with immunoSEQ multiplex PCR; TCRdb holds only in-frame clones, not every one. The table lists about 98,000 clones, 70% to 90% of them singletons. Sequenced sample: PBMCs. This receptor was identified in a woman between 25 and 40 years old in good health and CMV-seronegative. The chain is built from TRBV7-9 and TRBJ1-5; 10 nucleotides align to TRBD1. Here the CDR3 reads CASSLPGTGDQPQHF. In DNA form, the CDR3 reads TGTGCCAGCAGCCTCCCCGGGACAGGGGATCAGCCCCAGCATTTT.